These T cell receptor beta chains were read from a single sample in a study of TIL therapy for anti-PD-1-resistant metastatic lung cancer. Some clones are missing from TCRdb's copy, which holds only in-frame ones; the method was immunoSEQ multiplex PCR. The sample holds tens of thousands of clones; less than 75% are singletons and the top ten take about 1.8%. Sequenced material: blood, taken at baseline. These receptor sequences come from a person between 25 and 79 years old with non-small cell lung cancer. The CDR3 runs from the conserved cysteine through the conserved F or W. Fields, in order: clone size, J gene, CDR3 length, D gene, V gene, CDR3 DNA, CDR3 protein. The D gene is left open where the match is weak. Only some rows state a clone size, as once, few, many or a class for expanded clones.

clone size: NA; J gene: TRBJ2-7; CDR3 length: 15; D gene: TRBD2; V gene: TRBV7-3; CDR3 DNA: TGTGCCAGCAGCACGGGACTAGCGGGAGTGGCCGAGCAGTACTTC; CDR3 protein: CASSTGLAGVAEQYF
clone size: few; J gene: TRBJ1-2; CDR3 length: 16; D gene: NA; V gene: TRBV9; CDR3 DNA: TGTGCCAGCAGCGTACAGCCGGGCGGAGGTAACTATGGCTACACCTTC; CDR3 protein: CASSVQPGGGNYGYTF
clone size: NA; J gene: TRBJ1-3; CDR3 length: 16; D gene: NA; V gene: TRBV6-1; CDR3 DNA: TGTGCCAGCAGTGTGACAATTTCTTCCTCTGGAAACACCATATATTTT; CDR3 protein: CASSVTISSSGNTIYF
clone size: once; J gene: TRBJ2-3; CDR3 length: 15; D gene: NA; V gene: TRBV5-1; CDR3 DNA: TGCGCCAGCAGCTTACAGGGTGGCGGCACAGATACGCAGTATTTT; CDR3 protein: CASSLQGGGTDTQYF
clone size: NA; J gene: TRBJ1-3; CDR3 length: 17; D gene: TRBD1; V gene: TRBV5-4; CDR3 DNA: TGTGCCAGCAGCCCGGGCGTTCGGGGACAGGGGGGAAACACCATATATTTT; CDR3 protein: CASSPGVRGQGGNTIYF
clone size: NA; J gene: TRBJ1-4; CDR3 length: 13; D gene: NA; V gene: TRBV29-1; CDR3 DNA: TGCAGCGTTGGCAGCCGGCTTAATGAAAAACTGTTTTTT; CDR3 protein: CSVGSRLNEKLFF
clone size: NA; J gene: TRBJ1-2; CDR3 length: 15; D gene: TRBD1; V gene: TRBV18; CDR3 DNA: TGTGCCAGCTCACCAGGACAGGGGGCCGACTATGGCTACACCTTC; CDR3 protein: CASSPGQGADYGYTF
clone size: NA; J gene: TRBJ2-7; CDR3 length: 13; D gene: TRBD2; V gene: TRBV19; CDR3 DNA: TGTGCCAGTAGGCCTAGCGGGAGGTACGAGCAGTACTTC; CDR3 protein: CASRPSGRYEQYF
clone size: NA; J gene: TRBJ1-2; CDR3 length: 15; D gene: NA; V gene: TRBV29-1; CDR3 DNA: TGCAGCGTTGAGGGCGCAACGAGAGATAACTATGGCTACACCTTC; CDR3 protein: CSVEGATRDNYGYTF
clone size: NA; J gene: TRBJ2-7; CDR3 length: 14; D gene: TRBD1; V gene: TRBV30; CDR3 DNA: TGTGCCTGGAGGAAAAACAGGGGTATCTACGAGCAGTACTTC; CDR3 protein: CAWRKNRGIYEQYF
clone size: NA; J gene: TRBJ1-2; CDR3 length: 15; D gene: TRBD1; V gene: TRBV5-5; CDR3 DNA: TGTGCCAGCAGCTCTCAGACAGGGGCGGGCTATGGCTACACCTTC; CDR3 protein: CASSSQTGAGYGYTF
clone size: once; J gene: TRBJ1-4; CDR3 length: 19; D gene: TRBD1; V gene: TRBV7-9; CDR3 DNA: TGTGCCAGCAGCACGAGACCCAGCGCCTTGGGACAGGGGAATGAAAAACTGTTTTTT; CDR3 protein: CASSTRPSALGQGNEKLFF
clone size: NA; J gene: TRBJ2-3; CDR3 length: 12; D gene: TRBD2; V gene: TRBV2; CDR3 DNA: TGTGCCGGACGGGAGGACACAGATACGCAGTATTTT; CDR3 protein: CAGREDTDTQYF
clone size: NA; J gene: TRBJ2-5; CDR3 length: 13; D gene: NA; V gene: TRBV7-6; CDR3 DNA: TGTGCCAGCAGCTTAGCATACCAAGAGACCCAGTACTTC; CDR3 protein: CASSLAYQETQYF
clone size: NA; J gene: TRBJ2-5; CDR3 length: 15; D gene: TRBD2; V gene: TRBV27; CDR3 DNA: TGTGCCAGCAGGCTAGCGGGAGAGGTTTCTGAGACCCAGTACTTC; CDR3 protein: CASRLAGEVSETQYF
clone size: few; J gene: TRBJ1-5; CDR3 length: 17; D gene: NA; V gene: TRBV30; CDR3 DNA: TGTGCCTGGAGTGTAAGTAAGTCTCAGTATAGCAATCAGCCCCAGCATTTT; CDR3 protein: CAWSVSKSQYSNQPQHF
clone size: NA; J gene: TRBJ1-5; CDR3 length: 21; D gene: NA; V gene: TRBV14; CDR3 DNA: TGTGCCAGCAGCCAAGAGACCCAGATAGGTGGCCGGGGGCCGAGCAATCAGCCCCAGCATTTT; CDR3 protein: CASSQETQIGGRGPSNQPQHF
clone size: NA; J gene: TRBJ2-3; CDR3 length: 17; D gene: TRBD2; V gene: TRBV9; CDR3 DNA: TGTGCCAGCAGTCACGGACTAGCGGGGGGGAGCACAGATACGCAGTATTTT; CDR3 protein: CASSHGLAGGSTDTQYF
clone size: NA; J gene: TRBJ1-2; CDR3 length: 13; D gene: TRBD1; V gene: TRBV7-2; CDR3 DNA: TGTGCCAGCAGACTGGGACAGCCGTATGGCTACACCTTC; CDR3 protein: CASRLGQPYGYTF
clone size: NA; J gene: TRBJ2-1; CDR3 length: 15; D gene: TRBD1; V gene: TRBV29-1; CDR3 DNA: TGCAGCACCTCAGAGTCCGGGACAGGGGGCGATGAGCAGTTCTTC; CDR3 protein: CSTSESGTGGDEQFF
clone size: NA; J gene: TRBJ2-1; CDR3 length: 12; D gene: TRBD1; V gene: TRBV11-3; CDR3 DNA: TGTGCCAGCAGCTTAACAGGGGATGAGCAGTTCTTC; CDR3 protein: CASSLTGDEQFF
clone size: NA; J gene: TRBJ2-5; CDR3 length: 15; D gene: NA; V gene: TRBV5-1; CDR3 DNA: TGCGCCAGTACTCTCGGGCAGGGAGGGGGAGAGACCCAGTACTTC; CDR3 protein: CASTLGQGGGETQYF
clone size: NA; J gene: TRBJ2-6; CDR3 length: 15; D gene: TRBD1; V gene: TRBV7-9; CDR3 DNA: TGTGCCAGCAGCTTTAGGGGGCATGGGGCCAACGTCCTGACTTTC; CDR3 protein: CASSFRGHGANVLTF
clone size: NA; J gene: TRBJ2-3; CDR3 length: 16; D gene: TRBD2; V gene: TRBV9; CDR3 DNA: TGTGCCAGCAGCGTAGCAGGGACTAGCGGGATTGATACGCAGTATTTT; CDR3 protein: CASSVAGTSGIDTQYF
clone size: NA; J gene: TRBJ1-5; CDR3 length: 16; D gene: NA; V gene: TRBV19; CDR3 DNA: TGTGCCAGTAGTAATCAACAGGGCGAGGGTAAGTGGCCCCAGCATTTT; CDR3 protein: CASSNQQGEGKWPQHF
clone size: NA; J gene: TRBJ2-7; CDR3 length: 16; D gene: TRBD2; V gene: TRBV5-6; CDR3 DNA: TGTGCCAGCAGCTTACAACTAGCGGGAATTTATAGCGAGCAGTACTTC; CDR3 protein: CASSLQLAGIYSEQYF
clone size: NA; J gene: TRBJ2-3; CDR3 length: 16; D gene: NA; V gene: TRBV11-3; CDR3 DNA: TGTGCCAGCAGCTTAGACCGGGGAGAGGGTTCAGATACGCAGTATTTT; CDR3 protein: CASSLDRGEGSDTQYF
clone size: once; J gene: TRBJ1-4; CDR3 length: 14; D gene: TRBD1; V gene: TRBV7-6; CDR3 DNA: TGTGCCAGCAGCCGGGGACAGGGGAATGAAAAACTGTTTTTT; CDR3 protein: CASSRGQGNEKLFF
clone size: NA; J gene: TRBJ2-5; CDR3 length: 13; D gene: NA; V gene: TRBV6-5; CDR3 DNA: TGTGCCAGCAGTTACCGCCCAGGGGAGACCCAGTACTTC; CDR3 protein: CASSYRPGETQYF
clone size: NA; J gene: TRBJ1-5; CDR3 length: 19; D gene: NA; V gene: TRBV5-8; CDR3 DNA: TGTGCCAGCAGCTTGACATTCGGTACAGAAGAATATAGCAATCAGCCCCAGCATTTT; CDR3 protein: CASSLTFGTEEYSNQPQHF
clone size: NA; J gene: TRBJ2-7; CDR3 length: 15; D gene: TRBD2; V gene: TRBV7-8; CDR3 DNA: TGTGCCAGCAGCTTCAGAATAGCGGGGCTCTACGAGCAGTACTTC; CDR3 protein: CASSFRIAGLYEQYF
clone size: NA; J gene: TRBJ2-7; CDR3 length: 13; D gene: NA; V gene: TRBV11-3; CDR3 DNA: TGTGCCAGCAGTCCCACATGGAATTACGAGCAGTACTTC; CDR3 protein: CASSPTWNYEQYF
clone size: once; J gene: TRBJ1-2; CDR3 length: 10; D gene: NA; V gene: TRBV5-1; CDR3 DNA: TGCGCCAGCAGCTTGAAGGTTTGCACCTTC; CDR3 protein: CASSLKVCTF
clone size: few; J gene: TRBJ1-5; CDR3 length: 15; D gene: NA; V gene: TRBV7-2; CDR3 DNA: TGTGCCAGCAGCGTACAGGACCGGGGCAATCAGCCCCAGCATTTT; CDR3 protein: CASSVQDRGNQPQHF